This T cell receptor (beta chain) was identified during a study of shared clonotypes between healthy human individuals. Broader study findings: Non-shared clonotypes showed lower generation probabilities than clonotypes common to all four donors.

As regards this clone: Its cognate antigen is unknown.

CD45RO negativity and positive selection for CCR7 defined naive CD8 cells, a population that excluded terminally differentiated effector memory CD45RA+ cells. The donors, healthy adults who were HIV-negative, had experienced no recent acute infections or vaccinations. The method was immunoSEQ multiplex PCR; TCRdb's version includes in-frame clones alone and lacks a portion of them. The table has about 2 million clones, approximately 95% seen once. The germline CDR1 and CDR2 sequences are SGHRS and YFSETQ. J was trimmed by 6 bases and V by 4 bases; bases with no gene match: 4. This CDR3 spans 13 amino acids.

Sequenced sample: naive CD8+ T cells sorted from blood. This sequence joins TRBV5-1 and TRBJ1-1; 9 bases match TRBD1. The receptor comes from a man aged 18 to 30 in good health. CDR3 coding DNA: TGCGCCAGCAGCGGCGGACAGGGGCCTGAAGCTTTCTTT. Translation: CASSGGQGPEAFF.